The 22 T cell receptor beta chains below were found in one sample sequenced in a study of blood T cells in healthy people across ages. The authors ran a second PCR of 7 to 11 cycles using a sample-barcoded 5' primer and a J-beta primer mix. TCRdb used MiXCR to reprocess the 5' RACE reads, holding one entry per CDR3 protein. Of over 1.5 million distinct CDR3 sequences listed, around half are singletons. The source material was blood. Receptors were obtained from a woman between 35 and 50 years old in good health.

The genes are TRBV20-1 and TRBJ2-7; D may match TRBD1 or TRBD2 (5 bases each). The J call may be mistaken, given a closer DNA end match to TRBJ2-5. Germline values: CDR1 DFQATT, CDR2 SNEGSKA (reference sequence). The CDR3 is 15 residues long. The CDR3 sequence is CSARDRTGAPGTQYF. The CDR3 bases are TGCAGTGCTAGAGATCGGACCGGGGCCCCGGGGACCCAGTACTTC.

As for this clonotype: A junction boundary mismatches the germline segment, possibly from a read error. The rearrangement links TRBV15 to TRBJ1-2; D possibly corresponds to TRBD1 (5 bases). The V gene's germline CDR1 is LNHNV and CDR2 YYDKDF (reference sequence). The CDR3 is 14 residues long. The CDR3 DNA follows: TGTGCCACCAGCAGAGATCGAGGGCGGTGGGGCTACATCTTC. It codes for CATSRDRGRWGYIF.

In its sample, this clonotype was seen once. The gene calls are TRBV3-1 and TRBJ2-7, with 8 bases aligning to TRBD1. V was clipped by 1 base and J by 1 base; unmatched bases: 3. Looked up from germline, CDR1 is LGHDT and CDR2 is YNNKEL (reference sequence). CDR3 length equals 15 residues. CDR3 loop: CASSQAGGKSYEQYF. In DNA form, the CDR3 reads TGTGCCAGCAGCCAAGCAGGGGGCAAGTCCTACGAGCAGTACTTC.

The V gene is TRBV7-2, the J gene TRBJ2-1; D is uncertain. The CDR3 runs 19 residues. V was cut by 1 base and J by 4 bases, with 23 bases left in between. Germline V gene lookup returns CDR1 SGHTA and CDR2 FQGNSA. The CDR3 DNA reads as TGTGCCAGCAGCTTAGAGTTTTTTGGTTGGTCAGAGACTTACAATGAGCAGTTCTTC. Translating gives CASSLEFFGWSETYNEQFF. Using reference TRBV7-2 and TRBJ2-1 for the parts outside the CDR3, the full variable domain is GAGVSQSPSNKVTEKGKDVELRCDPISGHTALYWYRQSLGQGLEFLIYFQGNSAPDKSGLPSDRFSAERTGGSVSTLTIQRTQQEDSAVYLCASSLEFFGWSETYNEQFFGPGTRLTVL.

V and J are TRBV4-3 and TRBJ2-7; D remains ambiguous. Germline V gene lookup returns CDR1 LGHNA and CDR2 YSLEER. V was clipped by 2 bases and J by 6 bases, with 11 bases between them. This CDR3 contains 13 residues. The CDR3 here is CASSQIPGSEQYF. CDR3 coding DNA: TGCGCCAGCAGCCAAATCCCCGGAAGCGAGCAGTACTTC.

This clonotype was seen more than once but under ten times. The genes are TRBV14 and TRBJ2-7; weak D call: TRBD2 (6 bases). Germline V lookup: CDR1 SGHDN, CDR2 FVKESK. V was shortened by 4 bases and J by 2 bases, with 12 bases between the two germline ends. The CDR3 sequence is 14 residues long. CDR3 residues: CASSLHGGPYEQYF. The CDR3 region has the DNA TGTGCCAGCAGCCTCCACGGGGGTCCCTACGAGCAGTACTTC.

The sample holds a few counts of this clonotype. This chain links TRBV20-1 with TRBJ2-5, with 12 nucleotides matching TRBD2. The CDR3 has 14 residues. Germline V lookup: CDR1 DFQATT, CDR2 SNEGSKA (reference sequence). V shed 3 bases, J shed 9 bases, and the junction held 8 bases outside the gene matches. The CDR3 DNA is TGCAGTGCTAGGACTAGCGGGGGCCTTGGGCCCCAGTACTTC. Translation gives CSARTSGGLGPQYF.

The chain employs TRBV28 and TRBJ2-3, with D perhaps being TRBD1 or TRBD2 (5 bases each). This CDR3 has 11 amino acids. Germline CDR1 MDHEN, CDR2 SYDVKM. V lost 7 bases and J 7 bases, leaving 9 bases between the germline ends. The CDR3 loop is CASNGGYTQYF. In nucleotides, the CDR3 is TGTGCCAGCAATGGGGGATATACGCAGTATTTT.

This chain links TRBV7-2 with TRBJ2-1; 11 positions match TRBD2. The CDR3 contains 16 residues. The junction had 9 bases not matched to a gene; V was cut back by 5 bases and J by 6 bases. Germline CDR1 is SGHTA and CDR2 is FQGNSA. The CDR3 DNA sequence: TGTGCCAGCAGCCAAAGGGGGCTAGCGGGGGGCAATGAGCAGTTCTTC. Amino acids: CASSQRGLAGGNEQFF.

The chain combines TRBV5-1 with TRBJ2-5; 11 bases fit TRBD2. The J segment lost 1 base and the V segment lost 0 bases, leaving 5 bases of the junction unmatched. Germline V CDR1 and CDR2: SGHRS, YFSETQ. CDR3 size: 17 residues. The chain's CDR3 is CASSLGTSGGLQETQYF. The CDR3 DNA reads TGCGCCAGCAGCTTGGGCACTAGCGGGGGCCTCCAAGAGACCCAGTACTTC.

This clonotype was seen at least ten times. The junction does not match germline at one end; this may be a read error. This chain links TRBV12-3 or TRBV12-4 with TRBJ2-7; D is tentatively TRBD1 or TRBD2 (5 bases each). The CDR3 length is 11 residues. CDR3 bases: TGTGCCAGCAGCTTAGGGACCGAGCAGTACTTC. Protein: CASSLGTEQYF.

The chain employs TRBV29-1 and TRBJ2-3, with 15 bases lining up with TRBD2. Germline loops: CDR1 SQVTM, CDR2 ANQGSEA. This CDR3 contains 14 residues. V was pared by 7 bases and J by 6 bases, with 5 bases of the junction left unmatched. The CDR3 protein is CSAGLAGGVDTQYF. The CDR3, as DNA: TGCAGCGCCGGACTAGCGGGAGGGGTGGATACGCAGTATTTT.

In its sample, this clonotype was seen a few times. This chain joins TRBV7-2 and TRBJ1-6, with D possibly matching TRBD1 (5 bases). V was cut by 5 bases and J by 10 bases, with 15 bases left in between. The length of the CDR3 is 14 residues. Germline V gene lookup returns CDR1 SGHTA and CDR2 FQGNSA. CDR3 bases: TGTGCCAGCAGCAGGCAGGGAAAGGGATCACCCCTCCACTTT. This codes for CASSRQGKGSPLHF.

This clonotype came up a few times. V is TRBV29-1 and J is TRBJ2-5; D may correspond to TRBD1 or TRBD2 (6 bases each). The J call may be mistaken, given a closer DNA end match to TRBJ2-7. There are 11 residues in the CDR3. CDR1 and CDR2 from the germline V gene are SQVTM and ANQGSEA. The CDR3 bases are TGCAGCGCTAAAGGGGGGCGCGAGCAGTACTTC. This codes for CSAKGGREQYF.

CDR3 residues: CASSKRQADTQYF. The CDR3 coding sequence is TGTGCCAGCAGCAAAAGACAGGCCGATACGCAGTATTTT. The chain is built from TRBV7-9 and TRBJ2-3, with D perhaps TRBD1 (6 bases). The length of the CDR3 is 13 residues. The germline V gene encodes CDR1 SEHNR and CDR2 FQNEAQ (reference sequence). Deletions cut 5 bases from V and 6 bases from J, with 12 bases between.

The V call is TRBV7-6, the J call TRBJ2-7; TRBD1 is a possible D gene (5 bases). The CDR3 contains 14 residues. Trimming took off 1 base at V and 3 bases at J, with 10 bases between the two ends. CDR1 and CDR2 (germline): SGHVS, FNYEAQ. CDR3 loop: CASSLEVGDYEQYF. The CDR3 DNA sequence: TGTGCCAGCAGCTTAGAAGTAGGGGACTACGAGCAGTACTTC.

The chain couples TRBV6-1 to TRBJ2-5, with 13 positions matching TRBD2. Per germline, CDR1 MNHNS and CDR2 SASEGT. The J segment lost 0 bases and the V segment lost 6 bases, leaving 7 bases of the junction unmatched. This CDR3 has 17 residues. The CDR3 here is CASRLAGGPPYQETQYF. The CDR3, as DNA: TGTGCCAGCAGACTAGCGGGGGGGCCCCCGTACCAAGAGACCCAGTACTTC.

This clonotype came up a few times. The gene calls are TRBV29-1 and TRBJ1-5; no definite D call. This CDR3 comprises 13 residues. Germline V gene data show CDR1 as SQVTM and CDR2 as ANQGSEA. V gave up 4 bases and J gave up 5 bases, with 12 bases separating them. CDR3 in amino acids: CSVGTGGHQPQHF. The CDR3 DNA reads TGCAGCGTTGGAACCGGAGGTCATCAGCCCCAGCATTTT. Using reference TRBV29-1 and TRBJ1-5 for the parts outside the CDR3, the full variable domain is SAVISQKPSRDICQRGTSLTIQCQVDSQVTMMFWYRQQPGQSLTLIATANQGSEATYESGFVIDKFPISRPNLTFSTLTVSNMSPEDSSIYLCSVGTGGHQPQHFGDGTRLSIL.

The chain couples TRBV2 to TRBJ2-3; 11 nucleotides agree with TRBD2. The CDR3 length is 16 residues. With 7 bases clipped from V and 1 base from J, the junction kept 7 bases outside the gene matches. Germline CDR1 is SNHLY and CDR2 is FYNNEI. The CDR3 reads CASIGTSGSRTDTQYF. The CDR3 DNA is TGTGCCAGCATCGGGACTAGCGGTTCCCGCACAGATACGCAGTATTTT. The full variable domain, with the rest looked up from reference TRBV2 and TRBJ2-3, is EPEVTQTPSHQVTQMGQEVILRCVPISNHLYFYWYRQILGQKVEFLVSFYNNEISEKSEIFDDQFSVERPDGSNFTLKIRSTKLEDSAMYFCASIGTSGSRTDTQYFGPGTRLTVL.

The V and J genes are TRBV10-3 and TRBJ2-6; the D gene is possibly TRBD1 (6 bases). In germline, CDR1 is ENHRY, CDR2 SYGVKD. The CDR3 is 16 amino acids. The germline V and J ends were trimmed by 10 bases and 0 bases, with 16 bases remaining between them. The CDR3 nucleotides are TGTGCCACAGAGGACAGTAAATACTCTGGGGCCAACGTCCTGACTTTC. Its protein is CATEDSKYSGANVLTF.

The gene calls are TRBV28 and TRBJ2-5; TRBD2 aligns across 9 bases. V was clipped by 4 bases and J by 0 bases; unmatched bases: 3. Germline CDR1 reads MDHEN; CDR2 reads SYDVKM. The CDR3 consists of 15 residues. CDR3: CASSCSGGDQETQYF. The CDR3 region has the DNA TGTGCCAGCAGTTGTAGCGGGGGTGACCAAGAGACCCAGTACTTC.

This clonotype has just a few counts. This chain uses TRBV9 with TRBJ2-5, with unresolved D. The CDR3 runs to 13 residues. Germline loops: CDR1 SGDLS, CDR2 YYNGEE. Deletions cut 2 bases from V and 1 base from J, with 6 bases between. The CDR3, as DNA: TGTGCCAGCAGCGTCCATCCCCAAGAGACCCAGTACTTC. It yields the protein CASSVHPQETQYF. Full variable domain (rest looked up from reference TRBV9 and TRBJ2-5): DSGVTQTPKHLITATGQRVTLRCSPRSGDLSVYWYQQSLDQGLQFLIQYYNGEERAKGNILERFSAQQFPDLHSELNLSSLELGDSALYFCASSVHPQETQYFGPGTRLLVL.